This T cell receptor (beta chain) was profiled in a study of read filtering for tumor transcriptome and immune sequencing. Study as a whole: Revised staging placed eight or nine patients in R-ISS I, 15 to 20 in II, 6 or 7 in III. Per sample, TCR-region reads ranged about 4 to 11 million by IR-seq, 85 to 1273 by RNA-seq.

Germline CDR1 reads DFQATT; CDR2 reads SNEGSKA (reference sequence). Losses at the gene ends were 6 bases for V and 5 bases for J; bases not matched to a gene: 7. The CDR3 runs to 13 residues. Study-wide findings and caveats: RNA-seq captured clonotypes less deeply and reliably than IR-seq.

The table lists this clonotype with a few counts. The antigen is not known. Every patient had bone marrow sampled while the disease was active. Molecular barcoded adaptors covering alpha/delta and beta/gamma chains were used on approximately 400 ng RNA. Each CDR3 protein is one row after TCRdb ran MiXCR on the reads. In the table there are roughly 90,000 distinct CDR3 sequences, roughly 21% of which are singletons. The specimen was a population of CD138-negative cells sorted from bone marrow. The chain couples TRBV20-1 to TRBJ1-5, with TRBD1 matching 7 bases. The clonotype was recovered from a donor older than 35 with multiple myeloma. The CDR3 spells CSANRDSYQPQHF. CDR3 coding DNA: TGCAGTGCCAACCGGGACAGTTATCAGCCCCAGCATTTT.